Listed below are T cell receptor beta chains from one sample, sequenced in a study of blood T cell repertoires in COVID-19. The protocol was immunoSEQ multiplex PCR, while the TCRdb copy is restricted to in-frame clones and leaves out a portion. The data contain 150,000 to 180,000 clones, 76% of them singletons. Sequencing was done on a sample of peripheral blood. All receptors derive from a woman older than 75 with acute or convalescent COVID-19. Both conserved end residues are part of each CDR3. D genes are given only for firm matches. Expanded clones get a size class; other rows say once, few or many, or leave the size out.

v_call	j_call	d_call	clone_size	cdr3_aa	cdr3_nt
TRBV5-6	TRBJ2-5	.	.	CASSLVSQETQYF	TGTGCCAGCAGCTTGGTCTCTCAAGAGACCCAGTACTTC
TRBV29-1	TRBJ2-7	.	.	CSVVRATEQYF	TGCAGCGTTGTGCGGGCCACCGAGCAGTACTTC
TRBV9	TRBJ2-3	.	few	CASSVAWGVDTQYF	TGTGCCAGCAGCGTAGCGTGGGGGGTGGATACGCAGTATTTT
TRBV7-2	TRBJ2-2	.	.	CATRGLRELFF	TGTGCCACTCGAGGGCTCAGGGAGCTGTTTTTT
TRBV3-1/TRBV3-2	TRBJ2-7	TRBD1	.	CASRKGQGPYEQYF	TGTGCCAGCAGGAAGGGACAGGGACCCTACGAGCAGTACTTC
TRBV5-1	TRBJ1-3	.	.	CASSLGDWGPAGNTIYF	TGCGCCAGCAGCTTGGGGGATTGGGGGCCTGCTGGAAACACCATATATTTT
TRBV6-1	TRBJ2-3	TRBD2	.	CASSEGAGVDTQYF	TGTGCCAGCAGTGAAGGGGCGGGAGTAGATACGCAGTATTTT
TRBV5-6	TRBJ1-2	.	.	CASSLYRGGYTF	TGTGCCAGCAGCTTGTATCGAGGGGGCTACACCTTC
TRBV2	TRBJ2-5	TRBD2	once	CASRRGLAGYETQYF	TGTGCCAGCAGGAGAGGGCTAGCGGGATATGAGACCCAGTACTTC
TRBV2	TRBJ1-4	.	.	CASSLRSNEKLFF	TGTGCCAGCAGTCTCAGGTCGAATGAAAAACTGTTTTTT
TRBV25-1	TRBJ2-5	.	.	CASSLQETQYF	TGTGCCAGCAGTTTACAAGAGACCCAGTACTTC
TRBV6-1	TRBJ1-6	.	.	CASSEFRLGRAYNSPLHF	TGTGCCAGCAGTGAATTTCGCTTGGGCAGGGCGTATAATTCACCCCTCCACTTT
TRBV19	TRBJ2-7	TRBD1	.	CASSDTGTGQGSLGEQYF	TGTGCCAGTAGCGACACAGGGACGGGACAGGGATCCCTGGGTGAGCAGTACTTC
TRBV6-1	TRBJ1-2	.	.	CASSEVRGWGDGYTF	TGTGCCAGCAGTGAAGTGCGGGGCTGGGGTGATGGCTACACCTTC
TRBV12-3/TRBV12-4	TRBJ2-7	.	.	CASRLQGNEQYF	TGTGCCAGCAGGTTACAGGGCAACGAGCAGTACTTC